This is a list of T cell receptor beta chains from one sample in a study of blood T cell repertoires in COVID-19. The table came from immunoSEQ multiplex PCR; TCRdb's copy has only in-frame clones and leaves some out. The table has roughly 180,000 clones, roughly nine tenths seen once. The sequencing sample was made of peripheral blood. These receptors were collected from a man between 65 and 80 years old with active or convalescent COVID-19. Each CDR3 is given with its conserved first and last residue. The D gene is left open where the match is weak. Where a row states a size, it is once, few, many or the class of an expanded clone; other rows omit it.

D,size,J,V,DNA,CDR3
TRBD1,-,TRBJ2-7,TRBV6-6,TGTGCCAGCAGTTCCCCGGACAGGGGGGCGTACGAGCAGTACTTC,CASSSPDRGAYEQYF
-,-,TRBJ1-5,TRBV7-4,TGTGCCAGCAGCACGAGCCCCAGGGGAGATCAGCCCCAGCATTTT,CASSTSPRGDQPQHF
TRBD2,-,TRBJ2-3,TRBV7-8,TGTGCCAGCAGCTTAACACTAGCGGGAGAATCAACAGATACGCAGTATTTT,CASSLTLAGESTDTQYF
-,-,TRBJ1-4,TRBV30,TGTGCCTGGAGTGTACGGAGTGAAAAACTGTTTTTT,CAWSVRSEKLFF
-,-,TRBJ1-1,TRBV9,TGTGCCAGCAGCGTAGTGGCGGGGGCGAACACTGAAGCTTTCTTT,CASSVVAGANTEAFF
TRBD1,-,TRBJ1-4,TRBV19,TGTGCCAGTAGGAGGGACAGGGGGAACGAAAAACTGTTTTTT,CASRRDRGNEKLFF
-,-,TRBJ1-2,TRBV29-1,TGCAGCTCCCAAGGCATTCTGGAGTCCGGCAGTTTGGGGGCAAACTATGGCTACACCTTC,CSSQGILESGSLGANYGYTF
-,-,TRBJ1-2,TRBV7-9,TGTGCCAGCAGCTTCGGGGTGGGGGGTTATGGCTACACCTTC,CASSFGVGGYGYTF
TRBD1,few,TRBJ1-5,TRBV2,TGTGCCAGCGGGTCTGCCAGGGGGAACAATCAGCCCCAGCATTTT,CASGSARGNNQPQHF
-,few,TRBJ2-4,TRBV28,TGTGCCAGCAGTTTTAGAGCCAAAAACATTCAGTACTTC,CASSFRAKNIQYF
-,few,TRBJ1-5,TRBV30,TGTGCCTGGAGCAGTCAGGGAAATCAGCCCCAGCATTTT,CAWSSQGNQPQHF
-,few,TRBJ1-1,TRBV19,TGTGCCAGTAGTACGGGATACTCTCACCGCTTTAAATTTGAAGCTTTCTTT,CASSTGYSHRFKFEAFF
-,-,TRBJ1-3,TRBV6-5,TGTGCCAGCAGTTACGGGCGAACTTTCTCTGGAAACACCATATATTTT,CASSYGRTFSGNTIYF
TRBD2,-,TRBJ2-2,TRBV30,TGTGCCTGGACGGGTGGCGGGAGGAACACCGGGGAGCTGTTTTTT,CAWTGGGRNTGELFF
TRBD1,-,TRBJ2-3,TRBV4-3,TGCGCCAGCAGCCTGGGAGTAGACAGGGGGCGGGGCACAGATACGCAGTATTTT,CASSLGVDRGRGTDTQYF
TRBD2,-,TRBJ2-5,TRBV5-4,TGTGCCAGCAGTAATGGACTAGCGGGGGTGGAGACCCAGTACTTC,CASSNGLAGVETQYF
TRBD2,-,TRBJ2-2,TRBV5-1,TGCGCCAGCAGCTCAGAGCTAGCGGGGAGAACCGGGGAGCTGTTTTTT,CASSSELAGRTGELFF
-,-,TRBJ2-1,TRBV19,TGTGCCAGTAGTTCCGTACCGGGTAAACAGTTCTTC,CASSSVPGKQFF
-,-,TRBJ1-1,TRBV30,TGTGCCTGGAGTGGCTCAGGGTTGGCTTTCTTT,CAWSGSGLAFF
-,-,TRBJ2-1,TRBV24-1,TGTGCCACCAGTGTCCGTTCCTACAATGAGCAGTTCTTC,CATSVRSYNEQFF